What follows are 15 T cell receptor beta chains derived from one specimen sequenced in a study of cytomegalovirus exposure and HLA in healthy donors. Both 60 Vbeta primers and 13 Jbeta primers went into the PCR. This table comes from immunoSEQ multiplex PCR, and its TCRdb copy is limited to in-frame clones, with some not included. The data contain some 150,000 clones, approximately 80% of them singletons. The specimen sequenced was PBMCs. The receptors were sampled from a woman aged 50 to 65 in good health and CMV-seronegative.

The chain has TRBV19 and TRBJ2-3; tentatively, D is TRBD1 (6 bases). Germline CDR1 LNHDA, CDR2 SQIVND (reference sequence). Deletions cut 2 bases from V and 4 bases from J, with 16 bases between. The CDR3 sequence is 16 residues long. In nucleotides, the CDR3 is TGTGCCAGTAGTATAACCCCGGACAGACGACCAGATACGCAGTATTTT. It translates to CASSITPDRRPDTQYF. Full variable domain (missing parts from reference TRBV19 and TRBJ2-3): DGGITQSPKYLFRKEGQNVTLSCEQNLNHDAMYWYRQDPGQGLRLIYYSQIVNDFQKGDIAEGYSVSREKKESFPLTVTSAQKNPTAFYLCASSITPDRRPDTQYFGPGTRLTVL.

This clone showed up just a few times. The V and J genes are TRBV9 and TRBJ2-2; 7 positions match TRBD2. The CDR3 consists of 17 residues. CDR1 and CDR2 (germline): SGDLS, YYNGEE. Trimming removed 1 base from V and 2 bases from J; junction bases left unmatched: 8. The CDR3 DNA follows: TGTGCCAGCAGCGTAAATCGGGCTAGCGGTAACACCGGGGAGCTGTTTTTT. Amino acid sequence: CASSVNRASGNTGELFF.

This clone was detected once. CDR3 in amino acids: CASSRGPSSGANVLTF. DNA of the CDR3: TGTGCCAGCAGCAGGGGGCCGTCCTCTGGGGCCAACGTCCTGACTTTC. The V and J genes are TRBV7-9 and TRBJ2-6; 7 bases agree with TRBD1. Germline V CDR1 and CDR2: SEHNR, FQNEAQ (reference sequence). J gave up 0 bases and V 5 bases, and 4 bases lay outside the gene matches. The CDR3 runs 16 residues.

Here the CDR3 DNA reads TGTGCCAGCCACACTAGCGGGAGCTCCTACAATGAGCAGTTCTTC. Translation gives CASHTSGSSYNEQFF. V is TRBV19 and J is TRBJ2-1; TRBD2 matches 11 bases. The CDR3 is made up of 15 amino acids. Germline CDR1 and CDR2: LNHDA and SQIVND (reference sequence). Trimming removed 9 bases from V and 0 bases from J; junction bases left unmatched: 4.

The CDR3 loop is CSERVYNEQFF. In DNA, the CDR3 is TGCAGTGAACGGGTCTACAATGAGCAGTTCTTC. V and J are TRBV20-1 and TRBJ2-1; D unclear. Germline CDR1 is DFQATT and CDR2 is SNEGSKA (reference sequence). The CDR3 spans 11 residues. Trimming cost V 7 bases and J 3 bases, with 7 bases left between them.

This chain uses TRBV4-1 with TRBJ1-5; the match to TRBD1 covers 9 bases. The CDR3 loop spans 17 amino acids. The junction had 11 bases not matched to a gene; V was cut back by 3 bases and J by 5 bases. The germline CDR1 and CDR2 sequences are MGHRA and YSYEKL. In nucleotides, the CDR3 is TGCGCCAGCAGCCAGGACAGGGGTGGGGTGGGGGATCAGCCCCAGCATTTT. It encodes CASSQDRGGVGDQPQHF.

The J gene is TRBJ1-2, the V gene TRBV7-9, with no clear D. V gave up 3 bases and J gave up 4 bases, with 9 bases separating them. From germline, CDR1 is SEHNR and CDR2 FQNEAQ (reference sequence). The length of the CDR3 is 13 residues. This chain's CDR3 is CASSFSGFYGYTF. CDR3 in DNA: TGTGCCAGCAGCTTTTCGGGGTTCTATGGCTACACCTTC.

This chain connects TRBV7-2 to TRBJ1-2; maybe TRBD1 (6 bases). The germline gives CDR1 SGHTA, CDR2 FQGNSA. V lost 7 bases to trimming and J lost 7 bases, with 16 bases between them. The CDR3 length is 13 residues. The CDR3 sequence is CASTWAGTSGYTF. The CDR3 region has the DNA TGTGCCAGCACCTGGGCCGGGACAAGTGGCTACACCTTC.

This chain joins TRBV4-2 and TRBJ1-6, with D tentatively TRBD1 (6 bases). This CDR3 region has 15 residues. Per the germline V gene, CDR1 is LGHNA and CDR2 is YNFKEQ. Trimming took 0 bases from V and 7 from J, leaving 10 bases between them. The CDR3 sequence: CASSQDRTANSPLHF. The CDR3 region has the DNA TGTGCCAGCAGCCAAGATCGGACAGCCAATTCACCCCTCCACTTT.

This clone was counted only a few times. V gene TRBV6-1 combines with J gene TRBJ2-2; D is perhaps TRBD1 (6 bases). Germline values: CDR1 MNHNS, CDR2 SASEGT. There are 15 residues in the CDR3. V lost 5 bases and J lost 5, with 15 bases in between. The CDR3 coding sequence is TGTGCCAGCAGTTTAGACACAGGGAGTACCGGGGAGCTGTTTTTT. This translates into CASSLDTGSTGELFF.

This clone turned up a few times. CDR3 sequence (DNA): TGTGCCAGTAGTATGTTGGGCCCAAATCAGCCCCAGCATTTT. As protein: CASSMLGPNQPQHF. This chain joins TRBV19 and TRBJ1-5; D remains unclear. Trimming took 3 bases from V and 4 from J, leaving 10 bases between them. This CDR3 is 14 amino acids long. Germline loops: CDR1 LNHDA, CDR2 SQIVND (reference sequence).

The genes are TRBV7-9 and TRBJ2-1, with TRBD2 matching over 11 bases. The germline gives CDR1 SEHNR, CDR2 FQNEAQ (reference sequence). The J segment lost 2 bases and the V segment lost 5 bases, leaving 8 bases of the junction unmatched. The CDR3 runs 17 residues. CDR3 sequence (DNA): TGTGCCAGCAGCCCTACCGAGACTAGCGGGGCCTACAATGAGCAGTTCTTC. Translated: CASSPTETSGAYNEQFF.

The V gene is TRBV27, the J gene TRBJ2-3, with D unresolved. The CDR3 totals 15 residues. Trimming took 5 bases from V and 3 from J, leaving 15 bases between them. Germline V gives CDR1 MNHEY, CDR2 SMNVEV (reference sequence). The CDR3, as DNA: TGTGCCAGCAGTGCAGGAATTCTCAGGACAGATACGCAGTATTTT. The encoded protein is CASSAGILRTDTQYF.

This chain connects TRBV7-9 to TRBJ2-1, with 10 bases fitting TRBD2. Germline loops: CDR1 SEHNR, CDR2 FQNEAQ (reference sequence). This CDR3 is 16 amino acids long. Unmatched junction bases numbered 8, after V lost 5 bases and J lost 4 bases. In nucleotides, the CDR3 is TGTGCCAGCAGCCCAACCGGGACTAGCGAGTACAATGAGCAGTTCTTC. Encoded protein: CASSPTGTSEYNEQFF.

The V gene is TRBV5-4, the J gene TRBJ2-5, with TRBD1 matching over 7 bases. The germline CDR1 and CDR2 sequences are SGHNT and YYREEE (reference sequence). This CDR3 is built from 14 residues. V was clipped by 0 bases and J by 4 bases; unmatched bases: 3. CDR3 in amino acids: CASSLAGQRETQYF. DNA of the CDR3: TGTGCCAGCAGCTTGGCGGGACAGAGAGAGACCCAGTACTTC.